This T cell receptor beta chain is from a study of cytomegalovirus exposure and HLA in healthy donors. Study-wide background: Early released data had about 85 million unique TCRs, all coming from HLA-typed donors.

Study findings and constraints: 164 TCR beta chains were listed as cytomegalovirus-associated. Earlier analysis looked at TCR beta V segments, and most were productive about 87% or about 30% of the time.

The PCR employed 60 Vbeta primers together with 13 Jbeta primers. TCRdb's table, derived via immunoSEQ multiplex PCR, lists solely in-frame clones and lacks some. The sample contains some 170,000 clones, more than 80% of which appear only once. As regards this clone: Its target is unknown.

The receptor was isolated from a woman between 50 and 59 years old in good health and CMV-seronegative. Sequencing was carried out using PBMCs.

CDR3 sequence (DNA): TGTGCCTGGATCCCCCTTCAAGAGACCCAGTACTTC. It specifies CAWIPLQETQYF. The chain recombines TRBV30 with TRBJ2-5; D call uncertain. The V gene lost 4 bases and the J gene lost 2 bases, with 8 bases spanning the gap. The V gene's germline CDR1 is GTSNPN and CDR2 SVGIG (reference sequence). The CDR3 runs 12 residues.